This paragraph covers one T cell receptor beta chain sequence. Its target antigen remains unknown. Nothing much larger sits one base from this clone, and base qualities are not available. As encoded in the germline V gene, CDR1 is KGHSH while CDR2 is LQKENI. Measured from the cysteine to the phenylalanine, the CDR3 is 13 residues long. Left in the record is the CDR3 DNA by itself, 39 bases read in frame from the first base. Trimming costs V 6 bases and J 3 bases, and their ends lie 12 bases apart. The sample belongs to a study of shared clonotypes between healthy human individuals (dated by TCRdb to 2020 to 2021). Some background on the complete study: The cohort included three men and a couple of women between 18 and 49 years of age. Per donor, leukapheresis produced somewhere between about 0.9 and 9.5 billion PBMCs. For each donor, three plates each were used for CD4 naive and CD4 memory, two plates were used for CD8 naive, and one plate was used for CD8 memory. To increase sequencing depth and limit assay-specific biases, TCR repertoire library preparation and sequencing were carried out by different laboratories using diverse techniques. To estimate repertoire size and how much clonotype sharing occurs between individuals, the study deeply sequenced the blood TCR repertoires of 5 or 6 healthy adults. General study outcomes and caveats: Clonotypes shared by all four sorted-subset donors showed higher generation probabilities than non-shared clonotypes. Pairwise subsampling led to the expectation that sequencing depth would affect the degree of clonotype sharing among donors. Estimated clonotype richness was generally larger for naive than for memory subsets. Incomplete sequencing was indicated by rarefaction of sorted-subset datasets, despite the large sequencing depth. Because the study included only a small number of donors, the genetic and exposure-history diversity represented was limited. Sampling was limited to blood, and TCR repertoires in tissue likely differ from TCR repertoires in blood. When a few donors were compared, the shared fraction of clonotypes was about 5.2% for naive CD4, 3.5% to 4% for naive CD8, more than 2% for memory CD4, and 0.35% to 0.4% for memory CD8.

TCR CDR3 regions were amplified from genomic DNA by multiplex PCR using the deep immunoSEQ assay. Extracted genomic DNA from each cell subset was distributed evenly across all wells of several immunoSEQ 96-well plates, and each plate was treated as a replicate. For sorted subsets, around 200 ng genomic DNA, equal to some 30,000 T cell genomes, was loaded into each replicate PCR. The purified libraries were quantified using a Qubit 3.0 fluorometer, sized with a Bioanalyzer 2100, and then quantified again using the KAPA Library Quantification kit. Every immunoSEQ 96-well plate was sequenced on a separate single-read 150-cycle Illumina NextSeq 550 flow cell. The source study handled its data this way. Because the immunoSEQ output held only junctional sequences and lacked quality scores, the filtering could not match the filtering applied to full-length reads. Sequences were annotated with PyIR, a Python wrapper for IgBLAST v1.9, and V/J genes and CDR3 were assigned using IMGT germline references. Any read was removed if the V/J assignment was weak (E-value above 1e-6), the CDR3 was missing, or the read contained stop codons, out-of-frame junctions, or ambiguous translated residues. A V3J clonotype was defined by an identical inferred V gene, J gene, and CDR3 amino acid sequence. The percentage overlap between two repertoires was calculated by dividing the number of shared unique clonotypes by the size of the smaller repertoire. Richness of each repertoire was evaluated using RTK rarefaction, the Chao1 estimator, and Recon v2.1 estimates of unobserved clonotypes. Generation probabilities were computed with OLGA for all TCRbeta clonotypes obtained by the gDNA method from a few donors. In its TCRdb copy, this immuneACCESS table keeps in-frame sequences only and misses some clones. Where compared with another copy, unresolved V genes explain less than half of these, and the others have no known cause. The V and J calls and the clone size are those of that table, but D and trimming were determined from the DNA. Counted in this sample were about a million clones; roughly 80% of them appeared once. The ten largest account for approximately 1.5% of the sample.

The donors were healthy, HIV-negative adults who had no recently reported acute infections or vaccinations. Only Caucasian adults living in Nashville, Tennessee, USA were represented among the donors. CD4+ T cells were enriched by magnetic negative selection, after which naive cells were positively selected on CD45RA and the negative fraction was taken as the memory subset. After blood collection by leukapheresis, PBMCs were isolated using Ficoll-Histopaque density gradient centrifugation and then cryopreserved in the vapor phase of liquid nitrogen. Analytical flow cytometry was used to check the purity and quantity of every magnetically sorted T cell population. From each sorted fraction, genomic DNA was isolated and quantified by UV absorbance on a Nanodrop 2000c.

Material: memory CD4+ T cells sorted from blood. Explained via the paper, the cell subset or site label denotes: CD45RA-negative fraction. This sequence was found in a man in his late teens or twenties in good health. The V gene is TRBV18 and the J gene is TRBJ2-7; a confident D gene designation cannot be given. The CDR3 protein: CASSPTVGYEQYF. The DNA sequence is TGTGCCAGCTCTCCAACGGTGGGCTACGAGCAGTACTTC.